The rows below give T cell receptor beta chains drawn from one sample of a study of blood T cell repertoires in COVID-19. Measured with immunoSEQ multiplex PCR; TCRdb has only the in-frame clones, and not every one. The sample consists of around 140,000 clones, 75% to 90% of them appearing once. The sequencing input was peripheral blood. The source is a man aged 50 to 59 with active COVID-19. Both conserved end residues are part of each CDR3. D genes are given only for firm matches. Clone size is given for some rows only: seen once, a few or many times, or a class if the clone is expanded.

.,.,TRBV4-2,TRBJ2-7,13,TGTGCCAGCAGCCAAGTGGAGGCCTACGGGCAGTACTTC,CASSQVEAYGQYF
.,.,TRBV6-5,TRBJ1-1,15,TGTGCCAGCAGTCCCCCGGGTGCCGGCGGGACTGAAGCTTTCTTT,CASSPPGAGGTEAFF
.,TRBD1,TRBV5-4,TRBJ1-2,14,TGTGCCAGCAGCTTGTTCGAGGGGGCCTATGGCTACACCTTC,CASSLFEGAYGYTF
.,.,TRBV5-6,TRBJ2-7,14,TGTGCCAGCAGCCATAACCGACAGTCCTACGAGCAGTACTTC,CASSHNRQSYEQYF
.,TRBD2,TRBV4-2,TRBJ2-3,16,TGTGCCAGCAGCCCCAAGCGGGGCTACGAGGTAGATACGCAGTATTTT,CASSPKRGYEVDTQYF
.,.,TRBV11-2,TRBJ2-7,13,TGTGCCAGCAGCCTTACGACGGGCTACGAGCAGTACTTC,CASSLTTGYEQYF
.,.,TRBV4-2,TRBJ1-4,15,TGTGCCAGCGCTATAGGGAGGGGACGAACTGAAAAACTGTTTTTT,CASAIGRGRTEKLFF
.,.,TRBV30,TRBJ1-5,19,TGTGCCTGGAGTCCGCCAAAAATAACCGGGAGCTTTAGCAATCAGCCCCAGCATTTT,CAWSPPKITGSFSNQPQHF
.,.,TRBV5-8,TRBJ1-2,15,TGTGCCAGCAGCCCCACGGCGGGGCAGGGCTATGGCTACACCTTC,CASSPTAGQGYGYTF
.,.,TRBV5-1,TRBJ2-1,15,TGCGCCAGCAGCCCCTTGGGGGCCCTCTACAATGAGCAGTTCTTC,CASSPLGALYNEQFF
.,TRBD1,TRBV7-2,TRBJ2-1,12,TGTGCCAGCAGCCGTGGGACAGGGTTTTTGTTCTTC,CASSRGTGFLFF
once,.,TRBV2,TRBJ1-5,13,TGTGCCAGCAGTGAAACAGCCTATCAGCCCCAGCATTTT,CASSETAYQPQHF
.,TRBD1,TRBV6-5,TRBJ1-6,15,TGTGCCAGCAGCCCCGAGGACAGGGAAATTAGGCCCCTCCACTTT,CASSPEDREIRPLHF
.,.,TRBV6-5,TRBJ2-7,13,TGTGCCAGCAGCCTTTTCCCGGGATCCGAGCAGTACTTC,CASSLFPGSEQYF
.,.,TRBV12-3/TRBV12-4,TRBJ2-5,13,TGTGCCAGCAGTTTTAAGTACGGGGAGACCCAGTACTTC,CASSFKYGETQYF
.,.,TRBV7-2,TRBJ1-6,14,TGTGCCAGCAGCTTAGAGGGGGGGAATTCACCCCTCCACTTT,CASSLEGGNSPLHF
.,.,TRBV7-9,TRBJ2-1,13,TGTGCCAGCAGCTTAGCGAGGTACAATGAGCAGTTCTTC,CASSLARYNEQFF
.,.,TRBV6-5,TRBJ1-1,13,TGTGCCACTCGCCAGGGGCGAAACACTGAAGCTTTCTTT,CATRQGRNTEAFF
once,TRBD1,TRBV30,TRBJ1-4,15,TGTGCCTGGAGTGTAGAGGGGGCAATCAATGAAAAACTGTTTTTT,CAWSVEGAINEKLFF
.,.,TRBV11-2,TRBJ1-1,17,TGTGCCAGCAGCGAAGGACTAAGGGGTCCCCAGAACACTGAAGCTTTCTTT,CASSEGLRGPQNTEAFF
.,.,TRBV7-8,TRBJ1-6,15,TGTGCCAGCAGCTTAGGCAGCTCCTATAATTCACCCCTCCACTTT,CASSLGSSYNSPLHF
.,.,TRBV14,TRBJ1-1,14,TGTGCCAGCAGCCTCGGAGTTGCTGTCACTGAAGCTTTCTTT,CASSLGVAVTEAFF
.,.,TRBV9,TRBJ1-4,15,TGTGCCAGCACCCTAGGTGGAGGGTTTAATGAAAAACTGTTTTTT,CASTLGGGFNEKLFF
.,TRBD1,TRBV7-2,TRBJ2-7,14,TGTGCCAGCAGCTCGGGACAGACTTTCTACGAGCAGTACTTC,CASSSGQTFYEQYF
.,TRBD1,TRBV24-1,TRBJ2-1,13,TGTGCCACCAGTGGGGACAGGGCGGATGAGCAGTTCTTC,CATSGDRADEQFF
.,.,TRBV9,TRBJ2-7,13,TGTGCCAGCAGCGTCGGACTTTCCTACGAGCAGTACTTC,CASSVGLSYEQYF
few,TRBD1,TRBV10-3,TRBJ2-7,13,TGTGCCATCAGCTGGGACAGGTCCTACGAGCAGTACTTC,CAISWDRSYEQYF
.,TRBD2,TRBV7-2,TRBJ2-5,14,TGTGCCAGCAGCCAAGCGGGGTTGACGGAGACCCAGTACTTC,CASSQAGLTETQYF
.,.,TRBV2,TRBJ2-4,14,TGTGCCAGCAGCGAGGGCCTCGGAAGGCCTGCAGGGTACTTC,CASSEGLGRPAGYF
.,.,TRBV5-1,TRBJ2-2,13,TGCGCCAGCAGTAGAGGAGACACCGGGGAGCTGTTTTTT,CASSRGDTGELFF
.,.,TRBV6-5,TRBJ2-5,12,TGTGCCAGCCAACTAGCTGTTGAGACCCAGTACTTC,CASQLAVETQYF
once,.,TRBV21-1,TRBJ2-7,15,TGTGCCAGCAGCAAAAGGTATCAGGGTTGCTACGAGCAGTACTTC,CASSKRYQGCYEQYF
few,TRBD1,TRBV2,TRBJ2-5,13,TGTGCCAGCAGAGCGGACAGGCAAGAGACCCAGTACTTC,CASRADRQETQYF
.,.,TRBV2,TRBJ2-3,15,TGTGCCAGCAGTGTCGGGCAGGCGGGGACAGATACGCAGTATTTT,CASSVGQAGTDTQYF
.,TRBD1,TRBV2,TRBJ1-1,14,TGTGCCAGCACCTTAGAGACAGGGGGGATGGGGGCTTTCTTT,CASTLETGGMGAFF
.,TRBD1,TRBV7-9,TRBJ1-5,13,TGTGCCAGCAGCTTGACAGGGAACCAGCCCCAGCATTTT,CASSLTGNQPQHF
.,TRBD2,TRBV24-1,TRBJ2-3,15,TGTGCCACCAGTGACGGGCGGGGGGTAACCGGTACGCAGTATTTT,CATSDGRGVTGTQYF
.,.,TRBV10-3,TRBJ2-7,11,TGTGCCATCAGCGGATTGAGGGAGCAGTACTTC,CAISGLREQYF
.,TRBD1,TRBV18,TRBJ1-6,16,TGTGCCAGCTCACCACTCCCCGGGACAGATAATTCACCCCTCCACTTT,CASSPLPGTDNSPLHF
.,TRBD2,TRBV5-5,TRBJ2-1,14,TGTGCCAGCAGCTCCCTAGCGGGGAACAATGAGCAGTTCTTC,CASSSLAGNNEQFF
once,.,TRBV18,TRBJ1-5,16,TGTGCCAGCTCACCGGTTGAGGGTTCCGTAAATCAGCCCCAGCATTTT,CASSPVEGSVNQPQHF
.,.,TRBV3-1/TRBV3-2,TRBJ1-6,16,TGTGCCAGCAGCCAAGCGAGGGGCGGGAATAATTCACCCCTCCACTTT,CASSQARGGNNSPLHF
.,TRBD1,TRBV7-2,TRBJ1-4,15,TGTGCCAGCAGCCGGGCAGGGGGTGGAGGTGAAAAACTGTTTTTT,CASSRAGGGGEKLFF
.,TRBD1,TRBV5-1,TRBJ2-2,15,TGCGCCAGCAGCTCTGGACAGGGGGGCACCGGGGAGCTGTTTTTT,CASSSGQGGTGELFF
.,.,TRBV6-5,TRBJ2-2,15,TGTGCCACCACCACAGGGTACCCGAACACCGGGGAGCTGTTTTTT,CATTTGYPNTGELFF
once,.,TRBV12-1,TRBJ2-5,15,TGTGCCAGCAGCTTTTGCGGGGTGGGGAAGAAGACCCAGTACTTC,CASSFCGVGKKTQYF
.,.,TRBV5-1,TRBJ2-3,14,TGCGCCAGCAGCCCTGACAGTCCCACAGATACGCAGTATTTT,CASSPDSPTDTQYF
.,TRBD1,TRBV27,TRBJ1-5,16,TGTGCCAGCAGTGATTTACGGACAGGTACTAAACAGCCCCAGCATTTT,CASSDLRTGTKQPQHF
.,.,TRBV11-2,TRBJ1-2,15,TGTGCCAGCAGCTTAGGGGGGACTATAAACTATGGCTACACCTTC,CASSLGGTINYGYTF
many,.,TRBV2,TRBJ2-3,15,TGTGCCAGCAGTATAGGGGGAGAGGACACAGATACGCAGTATTTT,CASSIGGEDTDTQYF
.,.,TRBV5-1,TRBJ2-6,14,TGCGCCAGCAGCCAGGCCTCTGGGGCCAACGTCCTGACTTTC,CASSQASGANVLTF
.,.,TRBV6-6,TRBJ2-4,17,TGTGCCAGCAGTCTAACCCTAAGCGGACTAGCCAAAAACATTCAGTACTTC,CASSLTLSGLAKNIQYF
.,.,TRBV7-2,TRBJ2-3,15,TGTGCCAGCAGCTTTTCGGGGTCTCTCTCAGATACGCAGTATTTT,CASSFSGSLSDTQYF